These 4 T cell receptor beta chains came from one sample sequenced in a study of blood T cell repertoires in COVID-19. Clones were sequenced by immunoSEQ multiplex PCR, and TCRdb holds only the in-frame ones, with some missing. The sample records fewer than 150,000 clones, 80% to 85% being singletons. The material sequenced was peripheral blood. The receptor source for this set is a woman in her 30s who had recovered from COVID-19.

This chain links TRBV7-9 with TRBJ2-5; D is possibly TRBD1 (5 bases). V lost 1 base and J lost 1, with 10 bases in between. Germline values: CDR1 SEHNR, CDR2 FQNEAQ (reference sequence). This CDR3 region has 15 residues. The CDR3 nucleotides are TGTGCCAGCAGCTTAGGGCCTCAGGGCCAAGAGACCCAGTACTTC. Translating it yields CASSLGPQGQETQYF. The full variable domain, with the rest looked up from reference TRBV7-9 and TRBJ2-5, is DTGVSQNPRHKITKRGQNVTFRCDPISEHNRLYWYRQTLGQGPEFLTYFQNEAQLEKSRLLSDRFSAERPKGSFSTLEIQRTEQGDSAMYLCASSLGPQGQETQYFGPGTRLLVL.

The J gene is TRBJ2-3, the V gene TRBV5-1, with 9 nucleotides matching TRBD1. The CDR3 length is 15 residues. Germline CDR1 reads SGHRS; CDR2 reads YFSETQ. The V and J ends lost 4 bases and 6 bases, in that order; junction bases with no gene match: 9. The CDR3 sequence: CASSVGTGFGDTQYF. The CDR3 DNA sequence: TGCGCCAGCAGCGTGGGGACAGGGTTTGGCGATACGCAGTATTTT.

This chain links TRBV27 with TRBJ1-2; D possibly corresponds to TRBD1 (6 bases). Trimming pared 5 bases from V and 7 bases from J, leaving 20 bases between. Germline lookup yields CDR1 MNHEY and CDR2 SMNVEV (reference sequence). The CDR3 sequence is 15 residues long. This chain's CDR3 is CASSLLGGEIAGYTF. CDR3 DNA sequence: TGTGCCAGCAGTCTTTTAGGGGGTGAGATCGCTGGCTACACCTTC.

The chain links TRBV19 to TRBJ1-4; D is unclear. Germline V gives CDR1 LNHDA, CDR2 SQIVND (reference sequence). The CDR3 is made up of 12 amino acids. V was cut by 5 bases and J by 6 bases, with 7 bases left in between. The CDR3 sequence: CASSLRDEKLFF. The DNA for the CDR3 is TGTGCCAGTAGTCTTCGGGATGAAAAACTGTTTTTT.